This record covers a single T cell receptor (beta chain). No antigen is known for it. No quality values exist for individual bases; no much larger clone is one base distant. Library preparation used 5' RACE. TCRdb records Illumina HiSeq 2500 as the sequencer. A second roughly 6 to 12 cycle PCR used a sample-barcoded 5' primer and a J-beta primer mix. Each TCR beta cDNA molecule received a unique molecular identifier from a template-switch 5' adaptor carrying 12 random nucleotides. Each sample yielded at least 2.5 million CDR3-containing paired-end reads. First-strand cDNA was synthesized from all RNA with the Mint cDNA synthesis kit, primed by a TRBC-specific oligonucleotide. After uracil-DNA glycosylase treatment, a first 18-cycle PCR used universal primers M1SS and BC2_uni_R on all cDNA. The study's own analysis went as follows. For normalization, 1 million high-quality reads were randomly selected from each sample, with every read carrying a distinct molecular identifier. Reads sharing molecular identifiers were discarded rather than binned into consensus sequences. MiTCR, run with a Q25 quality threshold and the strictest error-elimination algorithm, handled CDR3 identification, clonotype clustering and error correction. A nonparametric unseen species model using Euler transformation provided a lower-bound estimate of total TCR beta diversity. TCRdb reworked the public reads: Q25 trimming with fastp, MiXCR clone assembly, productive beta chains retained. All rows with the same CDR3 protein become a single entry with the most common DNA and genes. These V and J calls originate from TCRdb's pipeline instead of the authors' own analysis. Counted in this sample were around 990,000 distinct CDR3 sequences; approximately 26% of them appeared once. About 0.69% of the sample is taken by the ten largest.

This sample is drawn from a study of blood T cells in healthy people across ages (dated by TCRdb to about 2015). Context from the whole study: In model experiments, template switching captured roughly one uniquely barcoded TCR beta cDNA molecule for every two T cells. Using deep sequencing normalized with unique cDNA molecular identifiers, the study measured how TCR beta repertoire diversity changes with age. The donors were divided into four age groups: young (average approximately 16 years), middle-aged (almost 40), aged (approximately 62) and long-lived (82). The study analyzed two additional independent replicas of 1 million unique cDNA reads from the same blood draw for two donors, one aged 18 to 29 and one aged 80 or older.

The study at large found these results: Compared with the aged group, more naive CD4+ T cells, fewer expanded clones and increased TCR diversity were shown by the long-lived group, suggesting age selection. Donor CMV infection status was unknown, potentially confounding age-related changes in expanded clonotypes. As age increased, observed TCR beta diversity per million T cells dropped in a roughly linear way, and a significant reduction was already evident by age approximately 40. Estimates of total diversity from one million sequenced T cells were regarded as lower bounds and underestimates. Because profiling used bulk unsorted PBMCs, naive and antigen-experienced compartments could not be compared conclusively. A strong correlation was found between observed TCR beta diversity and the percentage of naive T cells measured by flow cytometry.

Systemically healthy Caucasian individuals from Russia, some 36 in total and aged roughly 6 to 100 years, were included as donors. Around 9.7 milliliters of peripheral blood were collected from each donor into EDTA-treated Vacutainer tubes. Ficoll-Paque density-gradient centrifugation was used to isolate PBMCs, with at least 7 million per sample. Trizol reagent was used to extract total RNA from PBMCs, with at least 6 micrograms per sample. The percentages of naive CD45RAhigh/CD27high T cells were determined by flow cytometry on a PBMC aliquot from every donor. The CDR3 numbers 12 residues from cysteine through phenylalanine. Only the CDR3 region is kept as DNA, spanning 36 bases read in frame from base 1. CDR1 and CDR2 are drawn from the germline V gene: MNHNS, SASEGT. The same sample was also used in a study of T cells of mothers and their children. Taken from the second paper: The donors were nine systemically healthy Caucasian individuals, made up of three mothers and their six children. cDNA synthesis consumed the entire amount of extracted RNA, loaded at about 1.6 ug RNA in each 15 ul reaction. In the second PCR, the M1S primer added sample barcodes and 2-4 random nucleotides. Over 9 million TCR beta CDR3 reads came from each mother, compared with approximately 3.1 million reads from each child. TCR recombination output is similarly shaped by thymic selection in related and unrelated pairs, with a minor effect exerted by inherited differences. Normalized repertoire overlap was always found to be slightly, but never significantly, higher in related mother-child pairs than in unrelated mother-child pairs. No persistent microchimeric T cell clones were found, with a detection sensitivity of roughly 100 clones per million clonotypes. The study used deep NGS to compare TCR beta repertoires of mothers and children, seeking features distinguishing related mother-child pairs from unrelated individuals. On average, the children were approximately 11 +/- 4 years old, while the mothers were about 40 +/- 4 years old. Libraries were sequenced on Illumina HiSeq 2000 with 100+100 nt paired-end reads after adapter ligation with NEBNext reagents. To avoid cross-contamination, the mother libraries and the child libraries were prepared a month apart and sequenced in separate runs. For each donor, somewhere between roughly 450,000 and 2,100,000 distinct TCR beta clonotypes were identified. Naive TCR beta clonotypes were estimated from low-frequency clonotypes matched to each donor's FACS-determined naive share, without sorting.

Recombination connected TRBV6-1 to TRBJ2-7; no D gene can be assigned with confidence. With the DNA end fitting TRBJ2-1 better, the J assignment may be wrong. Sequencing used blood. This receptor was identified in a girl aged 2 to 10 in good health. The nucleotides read TGTGCCAGCGGGGTAGAAGAGAATGAGCAGTTCTTC. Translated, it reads CASGVEENEQFF.